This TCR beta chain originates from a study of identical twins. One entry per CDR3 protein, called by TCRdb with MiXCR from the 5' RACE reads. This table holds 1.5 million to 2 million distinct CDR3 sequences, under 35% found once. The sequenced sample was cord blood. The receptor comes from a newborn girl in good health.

CDR3 loop: CASSLGGIHTEAFF. CDR3 bases: TGTGCCAGCAGTCTGGGGGGGATACACACTGAAGCTTTCTTT. The rearrangement uses TRBV5-4 and TRBJ1-1; tentatively, D is TRBD1 (5 bases). Germline V gene data show CDR1 as SGHNT and CDR2 as YYREEE (reference sequence). V was clipped by 5 bases and J by 3 bases, with 14 bases between them. This CDR3 is 14 amino acids long.